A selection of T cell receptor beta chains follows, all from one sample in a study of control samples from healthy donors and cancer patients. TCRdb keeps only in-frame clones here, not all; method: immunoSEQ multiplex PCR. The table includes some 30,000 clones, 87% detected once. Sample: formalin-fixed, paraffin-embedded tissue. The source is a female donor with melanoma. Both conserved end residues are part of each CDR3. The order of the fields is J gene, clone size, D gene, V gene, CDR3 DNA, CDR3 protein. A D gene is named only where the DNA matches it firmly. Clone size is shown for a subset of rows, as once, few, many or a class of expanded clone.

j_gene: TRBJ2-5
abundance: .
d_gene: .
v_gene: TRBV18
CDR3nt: TGTGCCAGCTCACCCCCCAGCCGGCAAGAGACCCAGTACTTC
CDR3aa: CASSPPSRQETQYF

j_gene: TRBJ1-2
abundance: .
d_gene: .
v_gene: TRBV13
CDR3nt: TGTGCCAGCAGCCCAGGCAGCTCCCGAGGCTATGGCTACACCTTC
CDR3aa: CASSPGSSRGYGYTF

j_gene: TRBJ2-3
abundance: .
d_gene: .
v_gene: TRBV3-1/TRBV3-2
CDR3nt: TGTGCCAGCAGCCAATGGGTAGCGAGATCGCCAGATACGCAGTATTTT
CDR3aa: CASSQWVARSPDTQYF

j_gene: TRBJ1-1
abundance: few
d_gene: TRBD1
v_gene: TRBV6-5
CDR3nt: TGTGCCAGCAGTTTCAGGGGGGGGAACACTGAAGCTTTCTTT
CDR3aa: CASSFRGGNTEAFF

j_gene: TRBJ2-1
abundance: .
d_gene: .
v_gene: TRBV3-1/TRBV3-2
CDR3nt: TGTGCCAGCAGCCAAGGAGCTGTAGGGGGACGGAATGAGCAGTTCTTC
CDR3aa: CASSQGAVGGRNEQFF

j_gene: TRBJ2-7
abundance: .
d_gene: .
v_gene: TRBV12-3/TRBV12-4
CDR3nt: TGTGCCAGCAGCCAGGACAGAGGGTACGAGCAGTACTTC
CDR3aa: CASSQDRGYEQYF

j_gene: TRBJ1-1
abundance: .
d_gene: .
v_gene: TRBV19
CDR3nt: TGTGCCAGTAGCCAGGGGCGCCTTATGAACACTGAAGCTTTCTTT
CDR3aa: CASSQGRLMNTEAFF

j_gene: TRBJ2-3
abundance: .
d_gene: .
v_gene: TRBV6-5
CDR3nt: TGTGCCAGCAGTTACGACGTGGGGGGAGCAGATACGCAGTATTTT
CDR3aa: CASSYDVGGADTQYF

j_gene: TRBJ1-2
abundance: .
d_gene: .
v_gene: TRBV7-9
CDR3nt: TGTGCCAGCAGTCCCGCGGGGCCTACTAACTATGGCTACACCTTC
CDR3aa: CASSPAGPTNYGYTF

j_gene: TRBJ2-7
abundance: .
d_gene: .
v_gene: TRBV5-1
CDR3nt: TGCGCCAGCAGCGGTCTTCGGGAGACTAGCGAGCAGTACTTC
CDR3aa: CASSGLRETSEQYF

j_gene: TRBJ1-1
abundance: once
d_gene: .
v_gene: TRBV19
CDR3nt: TGTGCCAGTAGTATGGACGGGGCCAGGACTGAAGCTTTCTTT
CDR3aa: CASSMDGARTEAFF

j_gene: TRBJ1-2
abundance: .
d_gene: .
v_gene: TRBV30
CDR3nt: TGTGCCTGGAGTGCCCAGGGAGGAGGCTACACCTTC
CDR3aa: CAWSAQGGGYTF

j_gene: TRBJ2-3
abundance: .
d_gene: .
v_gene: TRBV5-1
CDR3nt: TGCGCCAGCAGCTTCGGATCTAGCACAGATACGCAGTATTTT
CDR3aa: CASSFGSSTDTQYF

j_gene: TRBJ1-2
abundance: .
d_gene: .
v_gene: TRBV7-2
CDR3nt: TGTGCCAGCAGCTTCGCAGGGCCCAACTATGGCTACACCTTC
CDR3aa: CASSFAGPNYGYTF

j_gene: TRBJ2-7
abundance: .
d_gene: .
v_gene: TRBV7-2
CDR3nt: TGTGCCAGCAGCTGGCGGGCGGGTTCCTACGAGCAGTACTTC
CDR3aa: CASSWRAGSYEQYF

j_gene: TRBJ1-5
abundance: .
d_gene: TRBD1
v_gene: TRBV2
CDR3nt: TGTGCCAGCAGTGAACGGACAGGGGTTCAGCCCCAGCATTTT
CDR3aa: CASSERTGVQPQHF

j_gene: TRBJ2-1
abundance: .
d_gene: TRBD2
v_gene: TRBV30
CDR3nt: TGTGCCTGGAGTGAAGTAGCGGGAGGTGAGCAGTTCTTC
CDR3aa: CAWSEVAGGEQFF

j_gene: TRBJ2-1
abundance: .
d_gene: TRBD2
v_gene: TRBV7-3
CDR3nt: TGTGCCAGCAGCTTAATGTCTCTCCTAGCGGGAGGGCCAAGTTTTTGGGATGAGCAGTTCTTC
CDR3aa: CASSLMSLLAGGPSFWDEQFF

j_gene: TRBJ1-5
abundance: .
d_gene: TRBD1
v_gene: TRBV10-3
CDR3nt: TGTGCCATCAGTGAAGGGACAGGGGTTTATCAGCCCCAGCATTTT
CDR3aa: CAISEGTGVYQPQHF

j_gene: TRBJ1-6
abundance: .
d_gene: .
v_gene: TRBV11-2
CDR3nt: TGTGCCAGCAGCCAAAATTCACCCCTCCACTTT
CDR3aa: CASSQNSPLHF

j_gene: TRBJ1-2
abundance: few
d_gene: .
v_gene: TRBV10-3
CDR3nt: TGTGCCATCAGTGGTCAGAGTTCCTATGGCTACACCTTC
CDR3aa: CAISGQSSYGYTF

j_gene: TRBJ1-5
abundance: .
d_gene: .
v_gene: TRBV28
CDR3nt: TGTGCCAGCAGGCAGGGTTTAAATCAGCCCCAGCATTTT
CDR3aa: CASRQGLNQPQHF

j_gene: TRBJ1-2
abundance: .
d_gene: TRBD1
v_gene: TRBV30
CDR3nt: TGTGCCTGGAGTGTTTCCAGGGGGCGTTACACCTTC
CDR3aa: CAWSVSRGRYTF

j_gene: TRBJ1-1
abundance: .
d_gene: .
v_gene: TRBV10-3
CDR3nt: TGTGCCATCAGTACCGGGACGGAAAACACTGAAGCTTTCTTT
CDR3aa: CAISTGTENTEAFF

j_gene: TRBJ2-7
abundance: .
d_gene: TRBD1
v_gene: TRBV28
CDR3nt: TGTGCCAGTGCCCCCGGGACAGGGGGTTTCTACGAGCAGTACTTC
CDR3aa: CASAPGTGGFYEQYF

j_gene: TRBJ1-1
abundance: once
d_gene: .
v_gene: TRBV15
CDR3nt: TGTGCCACCAGCAGAGACAAATCCCGGGCAAACACTGAAGCTTTCTTT
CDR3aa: CATSRDKSRANTEAFF

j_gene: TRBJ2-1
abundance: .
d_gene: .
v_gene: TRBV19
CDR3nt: TGTGCCAGTATTAAGGGGAATGAGCAGTTCTTC
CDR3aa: CASIKGNEQFF